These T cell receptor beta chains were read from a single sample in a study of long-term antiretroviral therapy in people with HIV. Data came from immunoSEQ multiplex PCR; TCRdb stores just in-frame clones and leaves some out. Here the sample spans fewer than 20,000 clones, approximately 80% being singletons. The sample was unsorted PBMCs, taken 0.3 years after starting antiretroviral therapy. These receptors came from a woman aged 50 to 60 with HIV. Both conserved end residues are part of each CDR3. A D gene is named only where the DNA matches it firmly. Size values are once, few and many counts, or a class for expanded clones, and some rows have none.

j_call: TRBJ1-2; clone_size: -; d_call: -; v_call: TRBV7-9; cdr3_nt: TGTGCCAGCAGCCCGCAGGGCTATGGCTACACCTTC; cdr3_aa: CASSPQGYGYTF
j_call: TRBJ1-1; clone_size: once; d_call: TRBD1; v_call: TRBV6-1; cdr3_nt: TGTGCCAGCACCTCAGGGGGGACAGGGTCTGAAGCTTTCTTT; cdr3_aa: CASTSGGTGSEAFF
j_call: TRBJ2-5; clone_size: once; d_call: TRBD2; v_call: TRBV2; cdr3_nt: TGTGCCAGCAGCGTTACTAGCGGCCAAGAGACCCAGTACTTC; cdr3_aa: CASSVTSGQETQYF
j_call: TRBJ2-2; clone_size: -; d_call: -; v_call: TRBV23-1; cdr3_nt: TGCGCCAGCATCGGTCACGGCGGGGAGCTGTTTTTT; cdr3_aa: CASIGHGGELFF
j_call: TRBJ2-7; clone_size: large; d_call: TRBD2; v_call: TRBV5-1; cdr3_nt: TGCGCCAGCAGCTCCGGACTAGCGGGAAGTTACGAGCAGTACTTC; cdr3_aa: CASSSGLAGSYEQYF
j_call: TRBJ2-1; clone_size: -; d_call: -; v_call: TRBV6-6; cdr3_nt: TGTGCCAGCAGTCCCCCAGGCCCGGAGGTGGGCAATGAGCAGTTCTTC; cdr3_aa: CASSPPGPEVGNEQFF
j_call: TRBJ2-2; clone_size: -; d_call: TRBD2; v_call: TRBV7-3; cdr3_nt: TGTGCCAGCAGCTCCCGGACTAGGGGAAACACCGGGGAGCTGTTTTTT; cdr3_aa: CASSSRTRGNTGELFF
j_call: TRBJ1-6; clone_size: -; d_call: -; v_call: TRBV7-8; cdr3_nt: TGTGCCAGCAGCTCCCTACTCGACCCACATAATTCACCCCTCCACTTT; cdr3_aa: CASSSLLDPHNSPLHF
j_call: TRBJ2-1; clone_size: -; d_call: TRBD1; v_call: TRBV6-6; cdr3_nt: TGTGCCAGCAGTTACCATGGGACAGGGGACAATGAGCAGTTCTTC; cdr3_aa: CASSYHGTGDNEQFF
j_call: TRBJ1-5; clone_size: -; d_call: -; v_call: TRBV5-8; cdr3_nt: TGTGCCAGCAGCCCGGACAGATCCATCAATCAGCCCCAGCATTTT; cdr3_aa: CASSPDRSINQPQHF
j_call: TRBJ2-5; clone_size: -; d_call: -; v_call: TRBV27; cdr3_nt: TGTGCCTCGATGGCCTGGCAGGGGAGGGAGACCCAGTACTTC; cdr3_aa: CASMAWQGRETQYF
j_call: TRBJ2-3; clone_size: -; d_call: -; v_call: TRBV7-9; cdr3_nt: TGTGCCAGCAGCCCTTCGGGGAGGGGGGACACAGATACGCAGTATTTT; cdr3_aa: CASSPSGRGDTDTQYF
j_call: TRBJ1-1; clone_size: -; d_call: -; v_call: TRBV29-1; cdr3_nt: TGCAGCGTGGTTCTCACTGAAGCTTTCTTT; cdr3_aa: CSVVLTEAFF
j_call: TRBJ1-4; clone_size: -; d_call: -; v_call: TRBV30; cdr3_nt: TGTGCCTGGAGTGTACTTGACACCGGGAGTGAAAAACTGTTTTTT; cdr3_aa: CAWSVLDTGSEKLFF
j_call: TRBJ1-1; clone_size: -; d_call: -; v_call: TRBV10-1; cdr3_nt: TGCGCCAGCAGTGAGTTGACCAACACTGAAGCTTTCTTT; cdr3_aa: CASSELTNTEAFF
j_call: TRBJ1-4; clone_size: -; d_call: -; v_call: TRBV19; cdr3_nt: TGTGCCAGTAGTCCAGGCGGGGGCCAGGGAGGAAAACTGTTTTTT; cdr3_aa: CASSPGGGQGGKLFF
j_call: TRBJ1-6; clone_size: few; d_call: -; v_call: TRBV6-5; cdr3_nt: TGTGCCAGCAGGGTCGGGTGGAATTCACCCCTCCACTTT; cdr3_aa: CASRVGWNSPLHF
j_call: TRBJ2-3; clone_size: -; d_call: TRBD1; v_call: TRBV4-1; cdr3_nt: TGCGCCAGCAGCCAAGGGACAGGAGCCGCTCCAGGTACGCAGTATTTT; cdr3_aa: CASSQGTGAAPGTQYF
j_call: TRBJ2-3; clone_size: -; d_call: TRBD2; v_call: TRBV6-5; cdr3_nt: TGTGCCAGCAGTTCGCGGGGGGGCCCGACAGATACGCAGTATTTT; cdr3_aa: CASSSRGGPTDTQYF
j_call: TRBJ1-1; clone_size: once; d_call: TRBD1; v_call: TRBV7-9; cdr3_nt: TGTGCCAGCAGCCCACAGGGGTCCACTGAAGCTTTCTTT; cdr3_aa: CASSPQGSTEAFF
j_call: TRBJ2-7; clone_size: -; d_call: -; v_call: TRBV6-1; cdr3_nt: TGTGCCAGCAGTGACATACGCGCGAACTACGAGCAGTACTTC; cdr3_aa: CASSDIRANYEQYF
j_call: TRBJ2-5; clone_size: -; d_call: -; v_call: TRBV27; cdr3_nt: TGTGCCAGCAGTGCCCAAGGTGATTTCGAGGAGACCCAGTACTTC; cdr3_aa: CASSAQGDFEETQYF
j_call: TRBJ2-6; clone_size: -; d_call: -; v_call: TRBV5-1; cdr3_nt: TGCGCCAGCAGCTTGTTAGTCCCCAGGGCCACCTCTGGGGCCAACGTCCTGACTTTC; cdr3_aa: CASSLLVPRATSGANVLTF
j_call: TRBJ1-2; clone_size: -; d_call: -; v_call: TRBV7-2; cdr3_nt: TGTGCCAGCAGCAAGCGCACAGGGCCCTATGGCTACACCTTC; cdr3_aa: CASSKRTGPYGYTF
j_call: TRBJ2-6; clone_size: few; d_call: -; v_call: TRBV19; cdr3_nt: TGTGCCAGTAGCCGCGGCCCCGGGACGGTCTCTGGGGCCAACGTCCTGACTTTC; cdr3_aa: CASSRGPGTVSGANVLTF
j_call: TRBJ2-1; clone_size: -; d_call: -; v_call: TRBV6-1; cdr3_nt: TGTGCCAGCAGTGACCTCTCCTACAATGAGCAGTTCTTC; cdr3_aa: CASSDLSYNEQFF
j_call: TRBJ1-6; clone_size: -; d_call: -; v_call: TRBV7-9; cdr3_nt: TGTGCCACTCCGGAAGGCGACTATAATTCACCCCTCCACTTT; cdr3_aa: CATPEGDYNSPLHF
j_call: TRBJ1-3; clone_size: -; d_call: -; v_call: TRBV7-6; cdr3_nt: TGTGCCAGCAGCTTCAGCCGGGGAAACACCATATATTTT; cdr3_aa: CASSFSRGNTIYF
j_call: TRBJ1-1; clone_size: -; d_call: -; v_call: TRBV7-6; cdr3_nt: TGTGCCAGCAGTTATGGTCCGGAGGCAGTAGAAGCTTTCTTT; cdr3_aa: CASSYGPEAVEAFF
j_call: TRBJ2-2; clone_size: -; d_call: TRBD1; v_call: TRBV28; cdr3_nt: TGTGCCAGCAGTAACCACCGGGACAGTAACGCCGGGGAGCTGTTTTTT; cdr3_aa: CASSNHRDSNAGELFF
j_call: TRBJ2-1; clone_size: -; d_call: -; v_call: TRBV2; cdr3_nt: TGTGCCAGCAGTGACCTAGGGGGGTTAAACAATGAGCAGTTCTTC; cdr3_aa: CASSDLGGLNNEQFF
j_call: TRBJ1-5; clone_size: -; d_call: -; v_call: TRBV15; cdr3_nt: TGTGCCACCAGCAGAGATGTGGTCAATCAGCCCCAGCATTTT; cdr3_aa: CATSRDVVNQPQHF
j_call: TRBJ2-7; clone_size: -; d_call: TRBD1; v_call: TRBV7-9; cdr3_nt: TGTGCCAGCAGCCTGCGGGACAGGGTTTTCTACGAGCAGTACTTC; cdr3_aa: CASSLRDRVFYEQYF
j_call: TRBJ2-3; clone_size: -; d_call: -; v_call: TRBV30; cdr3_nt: TGTGCCTGGAGTTGGGGTTCATTGGCAGATACGCAGTATTTT; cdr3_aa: CAWSWGSLADTQYF
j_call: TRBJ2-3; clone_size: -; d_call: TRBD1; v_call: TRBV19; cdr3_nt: TGTGCCAGTAGTATAGATTACGGGACAGGGGGTTCTTGGTATACGCAGTATTTT; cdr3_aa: CASSIDYGTGGSWYTQYF
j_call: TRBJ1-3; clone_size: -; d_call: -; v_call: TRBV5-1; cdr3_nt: TGCGCCAGCAGCTTGATTGCCGGGGTGTCCGGAAACACCATATATTTT; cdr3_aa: CASSLIAGVSGNTIYF
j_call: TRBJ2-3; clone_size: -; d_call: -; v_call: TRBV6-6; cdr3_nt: TGTGCCAGCAGCATCTACACAGATACGCAGTATTTT; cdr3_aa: CASSIYTDTQYF
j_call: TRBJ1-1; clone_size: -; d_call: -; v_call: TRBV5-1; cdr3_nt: TGCGCCAGCAGCTTGAACACTGAAGCTTTCTTT; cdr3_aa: CASSLNTEAFF
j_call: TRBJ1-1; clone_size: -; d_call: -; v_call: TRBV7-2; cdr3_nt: TGTGCCAGCAGCCTCGGGAGAAACACTGAAGCTTTCTTT; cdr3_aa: CASSLGRNTEAFF
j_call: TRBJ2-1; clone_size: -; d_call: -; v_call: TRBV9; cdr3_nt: TGTGCCAGCAGCGCCCGTCGGACAGTAAACTACAATGAGCAGTTCTTC; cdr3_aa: CASSARRTVNYNEQFF
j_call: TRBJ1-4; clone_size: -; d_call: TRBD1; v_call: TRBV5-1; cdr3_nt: TGCGCCAGCAGCCCGGCGCCGAGCACCACAGGGGGATCAAAAAAACTGTTTTTT; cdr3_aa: CASSPAPSTTGGSKKLFF
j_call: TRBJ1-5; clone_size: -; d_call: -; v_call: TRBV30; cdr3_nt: TGTGCCTGGAGTGTAACCGGGACGGTCCTCAATCAGCCCCAGCATTTT; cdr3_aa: CAWSVTGTVLNQPQHF
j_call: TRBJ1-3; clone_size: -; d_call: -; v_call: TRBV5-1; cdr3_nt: TGCGCCAGCAGCAATACAGGGTTTGGAAACACCATATATTTT; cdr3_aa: CASSNTGFGNTIYF
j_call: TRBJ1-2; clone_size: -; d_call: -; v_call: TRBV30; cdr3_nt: TGTGCCTGGAGACGAAAAGCTAACTATGGCTACACCTTC; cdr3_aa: CAWRRKANYGYTF
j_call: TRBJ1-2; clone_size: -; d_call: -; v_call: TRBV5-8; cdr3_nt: TGTGCCAGCAGCTTGTTCCCAGGGCCCTATGGCTACACCTTC; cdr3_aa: CASSLFPGPYGYTF
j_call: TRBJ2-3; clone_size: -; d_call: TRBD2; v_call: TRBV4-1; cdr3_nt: TGCGCCAGCAGTCCTATGAGCGGGGTACTCACAGATACGCAGTATTTT; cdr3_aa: CASSPMSGVLTDTQYF
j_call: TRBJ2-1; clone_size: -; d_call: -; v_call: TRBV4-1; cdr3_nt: TGCGCCAGCAGCCAAGACCCTCAGTACAATGAGCAGTTCTTC; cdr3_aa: CASSQDPQYNEQFF
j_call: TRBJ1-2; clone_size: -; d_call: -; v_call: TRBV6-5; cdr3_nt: TGTGCCAGCCGATCACTGGGGGGCTACACCTTC; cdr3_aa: CASRSLGGYTF
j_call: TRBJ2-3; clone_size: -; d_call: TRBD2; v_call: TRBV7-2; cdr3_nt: TGTGCCAGCAGCTTTAGCGGGGCGTCTAGCACAGATACGCAGTATTTT; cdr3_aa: CASSFSGASSTDTQYF
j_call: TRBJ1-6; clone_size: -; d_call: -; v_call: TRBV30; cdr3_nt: TGTGCCTGGAGTGCCGGGGGGGCCAATTCACCCCTCCACTTT; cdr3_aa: CAWSAGGANSPLHF
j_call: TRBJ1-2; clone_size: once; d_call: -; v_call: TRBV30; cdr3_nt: TGTGCCTGCCTCGGGGGTTACGGCTACACCTTC; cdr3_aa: CACLGGYGYTF
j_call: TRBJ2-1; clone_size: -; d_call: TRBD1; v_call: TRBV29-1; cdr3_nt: TGCAGCGCAGCGACAGGGTTGTACAATGAGCAGTTCTTC; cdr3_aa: CSAATGLYNEQFF
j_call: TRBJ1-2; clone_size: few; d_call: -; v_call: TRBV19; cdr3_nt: TGTGCCAGTAGTTTTCCCGGGCCCTTAATGGGCTACACCTTC; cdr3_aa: CASSFPGPLMGYTF
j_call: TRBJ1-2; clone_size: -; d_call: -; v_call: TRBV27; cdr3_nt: TGTGCCAGCAGTATATCCGGGACTGCCTCGTCCTACTATGGCTACACCTTC; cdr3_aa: CASSISGTASSYYGYTF